This T cell receptor beta chain is drawn from a study of OX40 agonist ivuxolimab in advanced cancers. Study as a whole: It was ivuxolimab, an agonistic anti-OX40 (CD134) antibody, that patients were treated with. Hepatocellular carcinoma, melanoma, renal cell or head and neck cancer affected the dose-escalation patients.

Here immunoSEQ multiplex PCR was the method, and the copy in TCRdb shows in-frame clones only, minus some. The data hold under 15,000 clones, with less than 90% observed a single time. V lost 2 bases and J 5 bases, leaving 7 bases between the germline ends. The germline gives CDR1 SQVTM, CDR2 ANQGSEA. CDR3 length: 11 amino acids. The sample here was CD4+ or CD8+ T cells sorted from blood, taken in a trial of the OX40 agonist ivuxolimab. This receptor was taken from an adult with an advanced solid tumor such as melanoma, head and neck, liver or kidney cancer. The rearrangement joins TRBV29-1 to TRBJ2-7, with D hard to call. The CDR3 here is CSVEIGNEQYF. The CDR3 DNA reads as TGCAGCGTTGAAATTGGGAACGAGCAGTACTTC.